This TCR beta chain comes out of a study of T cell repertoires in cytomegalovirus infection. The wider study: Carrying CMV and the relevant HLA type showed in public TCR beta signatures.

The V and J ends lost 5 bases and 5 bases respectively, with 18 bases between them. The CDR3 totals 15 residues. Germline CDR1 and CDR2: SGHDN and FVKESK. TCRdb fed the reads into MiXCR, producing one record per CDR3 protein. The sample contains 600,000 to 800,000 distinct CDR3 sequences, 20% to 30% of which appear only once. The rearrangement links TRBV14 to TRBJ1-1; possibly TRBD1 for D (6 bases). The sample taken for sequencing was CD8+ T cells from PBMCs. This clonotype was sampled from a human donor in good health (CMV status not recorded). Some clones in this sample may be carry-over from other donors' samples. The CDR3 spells CASSTTGCVRTEAFF. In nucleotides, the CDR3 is TGTGCCAGCAGCACAACAGGGTGCGTCAGGACTGAAGCTTTCTTT.